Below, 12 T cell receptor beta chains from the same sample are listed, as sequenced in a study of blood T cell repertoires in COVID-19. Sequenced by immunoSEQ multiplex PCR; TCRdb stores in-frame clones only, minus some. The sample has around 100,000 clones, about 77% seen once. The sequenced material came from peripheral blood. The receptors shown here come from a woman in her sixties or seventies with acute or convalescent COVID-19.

CDR3 DNA sequence: TGTGCCAGCAGCCCAAGAACAGGGGAGGTTGACACCATATATTTT. Its translation is CASSPRTGEVDTIYF. This chain joins TRBV7-8 and TRBJ1-3; the match to TRBD1 covers 7 bases. V was pared by 5 bases and J by 8 bases, with 12 bases of the junction left unmatched. The CDR3 covers 15 residues. CDR1 and CDR2 (germline): SGHVS, FQNEAQ.

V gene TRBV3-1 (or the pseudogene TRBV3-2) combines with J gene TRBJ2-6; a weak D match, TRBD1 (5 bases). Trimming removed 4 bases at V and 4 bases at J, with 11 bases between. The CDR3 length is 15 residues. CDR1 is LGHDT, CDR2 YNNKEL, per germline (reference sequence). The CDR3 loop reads CASSLPGYGANVLTF. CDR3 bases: TGTGCCAGCAGCCTACCAGGGTACGGGGCCAACGTCCTGACTTTC.

The CDR3 spells CASSFKGLVTGSGNTIYF. In DNA, the CDR3 is TGTGCCAGCAGCTTCAAGGGATTAGTGACAGGCTCTGGAAACACCATATATTTT. This chain connects TRBV7-9 to TRBJ1-3, with a weak D call TRBD1 (6 bases). The CDR3 extends over 18 amino acids. Germline CDR1 SEHNR, CDR2 FQNEAQ (reference sequence). V gave up 3 bases and J gave up 0 bases, with 18 bases separating them.

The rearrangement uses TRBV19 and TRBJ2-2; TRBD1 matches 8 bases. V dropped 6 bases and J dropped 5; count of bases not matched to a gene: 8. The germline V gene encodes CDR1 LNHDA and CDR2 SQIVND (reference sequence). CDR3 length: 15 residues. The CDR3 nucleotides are TGTGCCAGTAGGCTGGACAGGGATTCAACCGGGGAGCTGTTTTTT. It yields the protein CASRLDRDSTGELFF.

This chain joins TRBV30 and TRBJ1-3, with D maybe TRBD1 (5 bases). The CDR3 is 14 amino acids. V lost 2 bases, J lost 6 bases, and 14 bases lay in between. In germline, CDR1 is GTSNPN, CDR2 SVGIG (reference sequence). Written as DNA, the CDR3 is TGTGCCTGGAGTATCGGCAGGGCGGAAAACACCATATATTTT. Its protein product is CAWSIGRAENTIYF.

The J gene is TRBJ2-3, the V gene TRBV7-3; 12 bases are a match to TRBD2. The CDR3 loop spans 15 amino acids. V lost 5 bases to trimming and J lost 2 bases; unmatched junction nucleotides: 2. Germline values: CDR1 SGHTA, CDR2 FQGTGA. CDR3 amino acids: CASSRLAGDTDTQYF. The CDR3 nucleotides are TGTGCCAGCAGCCGACTAGCGGGGGACACAGATACGCAGTATTTT.

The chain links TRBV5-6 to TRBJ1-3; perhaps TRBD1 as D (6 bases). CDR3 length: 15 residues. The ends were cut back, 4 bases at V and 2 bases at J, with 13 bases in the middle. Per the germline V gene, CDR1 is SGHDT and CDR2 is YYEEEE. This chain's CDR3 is CASSPTPGAGNTIYF. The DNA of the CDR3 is TGTGCCAGCAGCCCCACCCCAGGGGCTGGAAACACCATATATTTT.

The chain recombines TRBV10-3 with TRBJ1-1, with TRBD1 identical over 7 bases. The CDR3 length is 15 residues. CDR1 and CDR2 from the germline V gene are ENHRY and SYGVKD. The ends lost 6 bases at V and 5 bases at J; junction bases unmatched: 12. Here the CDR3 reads CAIRGMEGAVTEAFF. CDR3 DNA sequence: TGTGCCATCAGGGGCATGGAGGGGGCGGTGACTGAAGCTTTCTTT.

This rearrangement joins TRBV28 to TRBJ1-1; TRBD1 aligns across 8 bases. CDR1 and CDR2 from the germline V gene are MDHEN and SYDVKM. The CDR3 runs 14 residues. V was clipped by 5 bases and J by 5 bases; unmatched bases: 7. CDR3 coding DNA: TGTGCCAGCAGTGGACAGGGATCGATGACTGAAGCTTTCTTT. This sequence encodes CASSGQGSMTEAFF.

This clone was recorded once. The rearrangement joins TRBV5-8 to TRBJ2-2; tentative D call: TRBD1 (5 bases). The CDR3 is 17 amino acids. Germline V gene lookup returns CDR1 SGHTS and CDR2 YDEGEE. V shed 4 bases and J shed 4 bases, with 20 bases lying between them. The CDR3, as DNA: TGTGCCAGCAGCCCAGGGAAGAAGCTTACGGGCACCGGGGAGCTGTTTTTT. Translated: CASSPGKKLTGTGELFF.

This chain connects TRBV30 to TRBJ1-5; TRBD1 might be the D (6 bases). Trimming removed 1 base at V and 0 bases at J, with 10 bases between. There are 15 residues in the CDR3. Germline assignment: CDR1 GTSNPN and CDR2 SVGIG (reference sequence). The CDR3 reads CAWSDGQISNQPQHF. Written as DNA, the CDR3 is TGTGCCTGGAGTGACGGACAGATTAGCAATCAGCCCCAGCATTTT.

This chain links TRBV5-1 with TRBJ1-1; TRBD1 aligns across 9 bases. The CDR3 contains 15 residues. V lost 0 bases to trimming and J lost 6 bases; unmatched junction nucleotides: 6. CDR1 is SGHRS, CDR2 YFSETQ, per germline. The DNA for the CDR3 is TGCGCCAGCAGCTTGGGTACAGGGGGCGCCGCTGAAGCTTTCTTT. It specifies CASSLGTGGAAEAFF. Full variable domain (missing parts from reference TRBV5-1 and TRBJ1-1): KAGVTQTPRYLIKTRGQQVTLSCSPISGHRSVSWYQQTPGQGLQFLFEYFSETQRNKGNFPGRFSGRQFSNSRSEMNVSTLELGDSALYLCASSLGTGGAAEAFFGQGTRLTVV.